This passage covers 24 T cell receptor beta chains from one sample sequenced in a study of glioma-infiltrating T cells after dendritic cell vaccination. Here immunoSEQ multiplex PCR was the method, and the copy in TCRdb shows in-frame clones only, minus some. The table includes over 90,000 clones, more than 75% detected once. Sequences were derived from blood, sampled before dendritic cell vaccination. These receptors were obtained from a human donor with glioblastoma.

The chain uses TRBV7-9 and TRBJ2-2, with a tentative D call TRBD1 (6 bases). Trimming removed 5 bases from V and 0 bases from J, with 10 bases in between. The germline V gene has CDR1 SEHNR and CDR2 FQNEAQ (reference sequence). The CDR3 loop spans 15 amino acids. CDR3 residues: CASSIGTPNTGELFF. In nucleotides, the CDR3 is TGTGCCAGCAGCATAGGGACACCGAACACCGGGGAGCTGTTTTTT.

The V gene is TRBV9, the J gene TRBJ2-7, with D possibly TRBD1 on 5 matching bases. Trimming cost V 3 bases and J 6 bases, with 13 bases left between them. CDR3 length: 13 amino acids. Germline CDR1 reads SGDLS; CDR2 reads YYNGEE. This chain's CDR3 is CASSAGSPSEQYF. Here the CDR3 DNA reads TGTGCCAGCAGCGCAGGGTCTCCATCCGAGCAGTACTTC.

The CDR3 DNA reads TGCGCCAGCAGCTTGACTAGCTCCTACGAGCAGTACTTC. Protein sequence: CASSLTSSYEQYF. The V gene is TRBV5-1, the J gene TRBJ2-7, with a possible D match to TRBD2 (5 bases). Trimming took off 1 base at V and 0 bases at J, with 5 bases between the two ends. The CDR3 is 13 amino acids. Germline CDR1 SGHRS, CDR2 YFSETQ.

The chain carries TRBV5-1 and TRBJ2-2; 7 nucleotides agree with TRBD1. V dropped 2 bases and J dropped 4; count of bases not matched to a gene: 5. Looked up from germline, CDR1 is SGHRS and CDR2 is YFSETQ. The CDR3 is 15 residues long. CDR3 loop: CASSFPDRATGELFF. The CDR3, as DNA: TGCGCCAGCAGCTTCCCCGACAGGGCCACCGGGGAGCTGTTTTTT.

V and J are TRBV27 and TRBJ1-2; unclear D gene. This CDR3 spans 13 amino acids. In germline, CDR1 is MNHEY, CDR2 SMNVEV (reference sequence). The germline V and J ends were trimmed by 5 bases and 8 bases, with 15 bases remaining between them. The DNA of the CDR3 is TGTGCCAGCAGTCCCCTCCCTGAGGGCGGCTACACCTTC. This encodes CASSPLPEGGYTF.

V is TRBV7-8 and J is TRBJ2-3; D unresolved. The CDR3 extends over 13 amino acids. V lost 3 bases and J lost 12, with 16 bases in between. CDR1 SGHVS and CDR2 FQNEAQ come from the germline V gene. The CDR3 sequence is CASSFPPEASQYF. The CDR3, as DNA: TGTGCCAGCAGCTTCCCGCCCGAGGCCTCCCAGTATTTT.

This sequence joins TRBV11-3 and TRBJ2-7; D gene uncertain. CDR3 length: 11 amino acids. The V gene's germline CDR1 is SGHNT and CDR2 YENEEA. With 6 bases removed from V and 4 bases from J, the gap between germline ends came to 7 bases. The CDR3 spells CASSSIYEQYF. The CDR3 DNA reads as TGTGCCAGCAGTTCTATTTACGAGCAGTACTTC.

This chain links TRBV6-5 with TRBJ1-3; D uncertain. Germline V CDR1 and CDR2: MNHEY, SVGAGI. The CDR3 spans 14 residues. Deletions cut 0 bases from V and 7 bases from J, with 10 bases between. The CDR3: CASSYSHGDNTIYF. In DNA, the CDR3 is TGTGCCAGCAGTTACTCCCACGGTGATAACACCATATATTTT.

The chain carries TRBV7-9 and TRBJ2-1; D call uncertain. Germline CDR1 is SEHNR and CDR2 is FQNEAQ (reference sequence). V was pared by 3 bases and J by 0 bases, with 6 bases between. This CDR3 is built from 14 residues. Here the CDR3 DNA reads TGTGCCAGCAGCTTCAGCGTCTCCTACAATGAGCAGTTCTTC. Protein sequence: CASSFSVSYNEQFF.

CDR3: CATEGGGGFYF. CDR3 nucleotides: TGCGCCACCGAGGGCGGGGGGGGATTTTATTTT. The V and J genes are TRBV4-1 and TRBJ2-3; 9 bases line up with TRBD2. CDR3 size: 11 residues. Germline CDR1 reads MGHRA; CDR2 reads YSYEKL. V trimming: 10 bases; J trimming: 15 bases; junction bases outside the gene matches: 11.

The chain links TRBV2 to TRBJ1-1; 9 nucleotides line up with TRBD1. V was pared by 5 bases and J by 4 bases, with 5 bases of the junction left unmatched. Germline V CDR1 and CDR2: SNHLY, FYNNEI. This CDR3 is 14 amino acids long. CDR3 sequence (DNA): TGTGCCAGCAGTTTATACAGGGGGCCCACTGAAGCTTTCTTT. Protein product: CASSLYRGPTEAFF.

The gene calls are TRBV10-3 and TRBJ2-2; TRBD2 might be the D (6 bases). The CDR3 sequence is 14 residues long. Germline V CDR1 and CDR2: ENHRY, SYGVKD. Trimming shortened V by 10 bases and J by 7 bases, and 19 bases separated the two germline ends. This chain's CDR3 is CATFREEANGELFF. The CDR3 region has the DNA TGTGCCACGTTCAGGGAGGAGGCGAACGGGGAGCTGTTTTTT.

In DNA, the CDR3 is TGTGCCAGCAGCCGGGGACAGGGGAGCAATCAGCCCCAGCATTTT. It codes for CASSRGQGSNQPQHF. The genes are TRBV6-5 and TRBJ1-5; 10 nucleotides match TRBD1. Germline loops: CDR1 MNHEY, CDR2 SVGAGI. This CDR3 spans 15 amino acids. Trimming removed 6 bases from V and 1 base from J; junction bases left unmatched: 3.

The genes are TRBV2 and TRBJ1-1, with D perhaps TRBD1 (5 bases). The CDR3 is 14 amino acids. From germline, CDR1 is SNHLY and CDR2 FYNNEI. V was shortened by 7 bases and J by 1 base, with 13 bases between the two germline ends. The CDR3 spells CASKLQGPNTEAFF. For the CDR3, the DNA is TGTGCCAGCAAACTCCAGGGTCCGAACACTGAAGCTTTCTTT.

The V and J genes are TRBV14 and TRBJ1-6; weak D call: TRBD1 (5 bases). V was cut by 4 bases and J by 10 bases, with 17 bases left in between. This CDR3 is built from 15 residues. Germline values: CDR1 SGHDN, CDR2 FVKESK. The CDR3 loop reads CASSPWRGVDSPLHF. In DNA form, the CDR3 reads TGTGCCAGCAGCCCCTGGCGGGGGGTGGACTCACCCCTCCACTTT.

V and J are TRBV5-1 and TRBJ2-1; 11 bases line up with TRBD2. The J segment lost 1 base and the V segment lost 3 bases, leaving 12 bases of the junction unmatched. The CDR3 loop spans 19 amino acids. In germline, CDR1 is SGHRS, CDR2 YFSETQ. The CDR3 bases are TGCGCCAGCAGCTCGAGGCCACTAGCGGGAGAGAATTCCTACAATGAGCAGTTCTTC. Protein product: CASSSRPLAGENSYNEQFF.

CDR3: CASSEALRGAGANVLTF. The CDR3 nucleotides read TGTGCCAGCAGTGAAGCGCTTCGGGGAGCTGGGGCCAACGTCCTGACTTTC. The gene calls are TRBV2 and TRBJ2-6; D may be TRBD2 (5 bases). Germline CDR1 SNHLY, CDR2 FYNNEI. V lost 0 bases and J lost 2, with 11 bases in between. The CDR3 consists of 17 residues.

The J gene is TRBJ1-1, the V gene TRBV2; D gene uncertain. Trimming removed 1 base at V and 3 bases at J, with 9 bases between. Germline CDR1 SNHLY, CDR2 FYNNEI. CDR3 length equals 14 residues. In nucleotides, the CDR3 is TGTGCCAGCAGTGAAGATGACACCTACACTGAAGCTTTCTTT. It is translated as CASSEDDTYTEAFF.

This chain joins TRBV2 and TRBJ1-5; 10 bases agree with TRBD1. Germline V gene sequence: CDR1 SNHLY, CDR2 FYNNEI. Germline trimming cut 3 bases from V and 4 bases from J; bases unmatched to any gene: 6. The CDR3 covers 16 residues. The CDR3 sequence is CASSDSGTGENQPQHF. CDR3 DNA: TGTGCCAGCAGTGATTCCGGGACAGGGGAAAATCAGCCCCAGCATTTT.

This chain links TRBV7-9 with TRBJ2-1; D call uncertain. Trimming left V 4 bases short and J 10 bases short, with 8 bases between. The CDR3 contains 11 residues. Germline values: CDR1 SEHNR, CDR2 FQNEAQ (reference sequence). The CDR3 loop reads CASSWLPEQFF. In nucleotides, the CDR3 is TGTGCCAGCAGCTGGCTTCCAGAGCAGTTCTTC.

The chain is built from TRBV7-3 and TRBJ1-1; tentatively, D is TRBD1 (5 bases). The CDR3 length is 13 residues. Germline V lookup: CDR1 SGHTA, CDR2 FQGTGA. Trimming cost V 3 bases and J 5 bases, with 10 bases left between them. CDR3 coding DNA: TGTGCCAGCAGCTTTCAGGGTTCGACTGAAGCTTTCTTT. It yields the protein CASSFQGSTEAFF. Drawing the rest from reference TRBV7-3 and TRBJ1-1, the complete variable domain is GAGVSQTPSNKVTEKGKYVELRCDPISGHTALYWYRQSLGQGPEFLIYFQGTGAADDSGLPNDRFFAVRPEGSVSTLKIQRTERGDSAVYLCASSFQGSTEAFFGQGTRLTVV.

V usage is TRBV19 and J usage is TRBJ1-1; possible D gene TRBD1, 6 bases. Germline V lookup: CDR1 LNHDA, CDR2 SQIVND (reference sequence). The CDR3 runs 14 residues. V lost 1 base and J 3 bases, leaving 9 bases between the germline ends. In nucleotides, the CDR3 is TGTGCCAGTAGTATAGTACAGGGAGACACTGAAGCTTTCTTT. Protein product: CASSIVQGDTEAFF.

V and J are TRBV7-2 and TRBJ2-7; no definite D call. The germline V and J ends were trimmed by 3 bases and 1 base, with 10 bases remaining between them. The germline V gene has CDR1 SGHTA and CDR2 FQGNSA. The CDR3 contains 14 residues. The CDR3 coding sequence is TGTGCCAGCAGCTTGTCGACTGAATCCTACGAGCAGTACTTC. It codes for CASSLSTESYEQYF. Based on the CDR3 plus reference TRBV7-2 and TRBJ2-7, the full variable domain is GAGVSQSPSNKVTEKGKDVELRCDPISGHTALYWYRQSLGQGLEFLIYFQGNSAPDKSGLPSDRFSAERTGGSVSTLTIQRTQQEDSAVYLCASSLSTESYEQYFGPGTRLTVT.

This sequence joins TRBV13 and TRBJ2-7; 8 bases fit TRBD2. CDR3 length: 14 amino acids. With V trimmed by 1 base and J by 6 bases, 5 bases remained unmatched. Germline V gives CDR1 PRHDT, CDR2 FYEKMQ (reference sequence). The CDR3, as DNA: TGTGCCAGCAGCTTAGAAACGGGAGGGCGCGAGCAGTACTTC. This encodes CASSLETGGREQYF.